This T cell receptor (beta chain) was identified during a study of blood T cells in healthy people across ages. A second PCR of 7 to 11 cycles used a sample-barcoded 5' primer and a J-beta primer mix. One entry per CDR3 protein, called by TCRdb with MiXCR from the 5' RACE reads. The sample includes 1.5 million to 2 million distinct CDR3 sequences, approximately 39% of them seen just once. Germline V gene sequence: CDR1 LNHNV, CDR2 YYDKDF (reference sequence). CDR3 length equals 14 residues. The V segment lost 5 bases and the J segment 4 bases; nucleotides outside the gene matches: 4. The sequence was obtained from a human donor in good health. Sequenced input: blood. The chain links TRBV15 to TRBJ2-5; 10 bases fit TRBD1. In DNA, the CDR3 is TGTGCCACCAGCGCGGGACAGGGGATAGAGACCCAGTACTTC. Its translation is CATSAGQGIETQYF.